What follows are 26 T cell receptor beta chains derived from one specimen sequenced in a study of blood T cell repertoires in COVID-19. Assay used: immunoSEQ multiplex PCR; TCRdb lists only in-frame clones, some missing. The data show about 300,000 clones, about 85% seen once. Sequencing was performed on PBMCs or T cells enriched from blood (not recorded which). These receptors all come from a woman in her forties or fifties who had recovered from COVID-19.

This clone occurred a few times. This chain uses TRBV7-6 with TRBJ2-2; D uncertain. This CDR3 is 15 amino acids long. Germline V gives CDR1 SGHVS, CDR2 FNYEAQ. V shed 1 base and J shed 3 bases, with 9 bases lying between them. The CDR3 reads CASSLEAGYTGELFF. The CDR3 DNA sequence: TGTGCCAGCAGCTTAGAAGCAGGTTACACCGGGGAGCTGTTTTTT.

V gene TRBV18 combines with J gene TRBJ2-1; D is undetermined. V lost 5 bases to trimming and J lost 4 bases, with 12 bases between them. Germline loops: CDR1 KGHSH, CDR2 LQKENI. The CDR3 is made up of 14 amino acids. The DNA for the CDR3 is TGTGCCAGCTCATCAGATTCAGGATACAATGAGCAGTTCTTC. This sequence encodes CASSSDSGYNEQFF.

Only one count was recorded for this clone. The J gene is TRBJ1-6, the V gene TRBV9, with 9 bases fitting TRBD1. Germline-derived CDR1 and CDR2 are SGDLS and YYNGEE. V dropped 4 bases and J dropped 10; count of bases not matched to a gene: 9. The CDR3 runs to 15 residues. CDR3 residues: CASSSPGTGQSPLHF. CDR3 bases: TGTGCCAGCAGCTCCCCCGGGACAGGGCAGTCACCCCTCCACTTT.

The gene calls are TRBV2 and TRBJ1-4; 9 nucleotides agree with TRBD1. The CDR3 covers 16 residues. From germline, CDR1 is SNHLY and CDR2 FYNNEI. Trimming cost V 7 bases and J 3 bases; bases outside gene matches: 9. The CDR3 nucleotides are TGTGCCAGCATTAAGGACAGGGGATCGGCTAATGAAAAACTGTTTTTT. As protein: CASIKDRGSANEKLFF.

The chain couples TRBV27 to TRBJ2-1; possible D gene TRBD2, 7 bases. This CDR3 is built from 16 residues. Germline CDR1 reads MNHEY; CDR2 reads SMNVEV (reference sequence). Trimming left V 0 bases short and J 5 bases short, with 14 bases between. The CDR3 sequence is CASSLSAGAFDNEQFF. DNA for the CDR3: TGTGCCAGCAGTTTATCGGCGGGGGCTTTCGACAATGAGCAGTTCTTC.

The V and J genes are TRBV5-4 and TRBJ2-3, with a possible D match to TRBD2 (6 bases). CDR3 length equals 15 residues. The V and J ends lost 0 bases and 0 bases respectively, with 8 bases between them. The germline CDR1 and CDR2 sequences are SGHNT and YYREEE (reference sequence). As DNA, the CDR3 is TGTGCCAGCAGCTTGGGCGGGACTAGCACAGATACGCAGTATTTT. It codes for CASSLGGTSTDTQYF.

The chain uses TRBV2 and TRBJ1-1; 7 bases line up with TRBD1. Germline V gene sequence: CDR1 SNHLY, CDR2 FYNNEI. The ends lost 4 bases at V and 5 bases at J; junction bases unmatched: 7. CDR3 length: 14 amino acids. The CDR3, as DNA: TGTGCCAGCAGTGGGGACAGAAGAAAGACTGAAGCTTTCTTT. This sequence encodes CASSGDRRKTEAFF.

The chain carries TRBV19 and TRBJ2-3, with 10 bases identical to TRBD2. Germline CDR1 and CDR2: LNHDA and SQIVND (reference sequence). Losses at the gene ends were 4 bases for V and 0 bases for J; bases not matched to a gene: 10. The CDR3 has 18 residues. The CDR3 is CASSTPGLAYWSTDTQYF. The CDR3 DNA follows: TGTGCCAGTAGTACCCCGGGACTAGCGTATTGGAGCACAGATACGCAGTATTTT.

The chain uses TRBV5-8 and TRBJ1-1; 7 bases fit TRBD1. The CDR3 totals 12 residues. The ends lost 4 bases at V and 10 bases at J; junction bases unmatched: 7. Germline V lookup: CDR1 SGHTS, CDR2 YDEGEE. In nucleotides, the CDR3 is TGTGCCAGCAGCAATCCCAAGGGGGCAGCTTTCTTT. This codes for CASSNPKGAAFF.

The V call is TRBV4-1, the J call TRBJ1-3, with TRBD1 matching over 7 bases. Germline assignment: CDR1 MGHRA and CDR2 YSYEKL. The CDR3 loop spans 15 amino acids. V shed 7 bases and J 4 bases; nucleotides not matched to a gene: 10. The CDR3 loop is CASKATGAIGNTIYF. CDR3 DNA sequence: TGCGCCAGCAAAGCCACAGGGGCTATCGGAAACACCATATATTTT.

This clone was seen only a few times. V and J are TRBV18 and TRBJ1-1, with TRBD1 matching over 8 bases. The CDR3 loop spans 18 amino acids. Looked up from germline, CDR1 is KGHSH and CDR2 is LQKENI. Trimming took 1 base from V and 2 from J; bases not matched to a gene: 12. CDR3 protein: CASSPQKGQGTLNTEAFF. CDR3 sequence (DNA): TGTGCCAGCTCACCACAAAAAGGACAGGGAACTTTAAACACTGAAGCTTTCTTT.

V gene TRBV3-1 (or the pseudogene TRBV3-2) combines with J gene TRBJ2-7; 10 positions agree with TRBD2. The CDR3 loop spans 14 amino acids. The V and J ends lost 4 bases and 3 bases, in that order; junction bases with no gene match: 3. The germline CDR1 and CDR2 sequences are LGHDT and YNNKEL (reference sequence). The CDR3 DNA follows: TGTGCCAGCAGCCCGACTAGCGGGTTCTACGAGCAGTACTTC. Amino acids: CASSPTSGFYEQYF.

V usage is TRBV5-4 and J usage is TRBJ1-4; a weak D match, TRBD1 (6 bases). V was cut by 4 bases and J by 7 bases, with 17 bases left in between. CDR1 and CDR2 (germline): SGHNT, YYREEE (reference sequence). The CDR3 has 15 amino acids. DNA of the CDR3: TGTGCCAGCAGCCATGGACAGCCCCGGGGTGAAAAACTGTTTTTT. This codes for CASSHGQPRGEKLFF.

This sequence joins TRBV4-1 and TRBJ1-5; 12 bases map to TRBD1. The V gene end was trimmed by 1 base and the J gene end by 7 bases; junction bases not matched to a gene: 2. Germline assignment: CDR1 MGHRA and CDR2 YSYEKL. The CDR3 has 15 residues. The CDR3 here is CASSQGDRGRQPQHF. The DNA of the CDR3 is TGCGCCAGCAGCCAAGGGGACAGGGGGCGGCAGCCCCAGCATTTT.

The chain has TRBV18 and TRBJ2-5, with 7 positions matching TRBD2. The V and J ends lost 6 bases and 1 base, in that order; junction bases with no gene match: 8. The germline CDR1 and CDR2 sequences are KGHSH and LQKENI. This CDR3 spans 15 amino acids. The chain's CDR3 is CASSLISGLQETQYF. The CDR3 DNA reads TGTGCCAGCTCTCTCATTAGCGGGCTCCAAGAGACCCAGTACTTC.

The V call is TRBV28, the J call TRBJ1-6; maybe TRBD1 (6 bases). Germline assignment: CDR1 MDHEN and CDR2 SYDVKM. V gave up 8 bases and J gave up 6 bases, with 11 bases separating them. The CDR3 loop spans 13 amino acids. CDR3 sequence (DNA): TGTGCCAGCGGAGGACAGACTAATTCACCCCTCCACTTT. Amino acid sequence: CASGGQTNSPLHF.

The chain links TRBV13 to TRBJ1-2; TRBD1 matches at 9 bases. Germline V gene lookup returns CDR1 PRHDT and CDR2 FYEKMQ (reference sequence). CDR3 size: 16 residues. V lost 4 bases and J lost 6; bases outside the gene matches: 12. The CDR3 coding sequence is TGTGCCAGCAGCTCCCAATACCACCGGGACAGGGATGGCTACACCTTC. Translation gives CASSSQYHRDRDGYTF.

This clone was detected only a few times. The V and J genes are TRBV7-2 and TRBJ1-1; perhaps TRBD1 as D (5 bases). The CDR3 is 16 residues long. Germline assignment: CDR1 SGHTA and CDR2 FQGNSA. The ends were cut back, 4 bases at V and 4 bases at J, with 19 bases in the middle. CDR3 nucleotide sequence: TGTGCCAGCAGCTCCCGGGCGGGGGAGGGGAGCACTGAAGCTTTCTTT. It translates to CASSSRAGEGSTEAFF.

The rearrangement uses TRBV19 and TRBJ1-1; 10 nucleotides match TRBD1. Germline V gene lookup returns CDR1 LNHDA and CDR2 SQIVND (reference sequence). V was pared by 5 bases and J by 1 base, with 4 bases of the junction left unmatched. CDR3 length: 15 residues. In DNA form, the CDR3 reads TGTGCCAGTAGTCCGTGGGACAGGGGGAACACTGAAGCTTTCTTT. As protein: CASSPWDRGNTEAFF.

V and J are TRBV2 and TRBJ2-3, with 11 bases lining up with TRBD2. Germline CDR1 and CDR2: SNHLY and FYNNEI. After removal of 6 bases from V and 6 bases from J, the junction contained 8 bases not matched to a gene. The CDR3 totals 15 residues. Written as DNA, the CDR3 is TGTGCCAGCAGATCTACTAGCGGGGGCTTGGATACGCAGTATTTT. Protein product: CASRSTSGGLDTQYF.

The chain carries TRBV11-2 and TRBJ2-1; 7 nucleotides line up with TRBD2. From germline, CDR1 is SGHAT and CDR2 FQNNGV. The CDR3 contains 15 residues. V was pared by 5 bases and J by 4 bases, with 8 bases of the junction left unmatched. The DNA for the CDR3 is TGTGCCAGCAGCCCCGGACTAGTGGGGTACAATGAGCAGTTCTTC. Its translation: CASSPGLVGYNEQFF.

This chain connects TRBV30 to TRBJ1-4; 7 bases are shared with TRBD1. The CDR3 loop spans 14 amino acids. Germline-derived CDR1 and CDR2 are GTSNPN and SVGIG (reference sequence). Losses at the gene ends were 3 bases for V and 3 bases for J; bases not matched to a gene: 4. The CDR3 DNA reads as TGTGCCTGGAGGGCAGGGGGAGCTAATGAAAAACTGTTTTTT. Protein: CAWRAGGANEKLFF.

The rearrangement links TRBV5-1 to TRBJ2-2; TRBD2 is a possible D gene (6 bases). Germline values: CDR1 SGHRS, CDR2 YFSETQ. V lost 4 bases to trimming and J lost 5 bases, with 9 bases between them. The CDR3 is made up of 13 amino acids. The CDR3 region has the DNA TGCGCCAGCAGCGCCGGGACTACCGGGGAGCTGTTTTTT. Translated: CASSAGTTGELFF.

V gene TRBV25-1 combines with J gene TRBJ1-1; D possibly corresponds to TRBD1 (5 bases). Looked up from germline, CDR1 is MGHDK and CDR2 is SYGVNS. This CDR3 is built from 14 residues. V lost 3 bases and J lost 6, with 14 bases in between. The CDR3 sequence: CASSDSGRVSEAFF. In nucleotides, the CDR3 is TGTGCCAGCAGTGATAGCGGCAGGGTCTCTGAAGCTTTCTTT.

As DNA, the CDR3 is TGTGCCAGCAGCGATGGGGACAGGGGTAGCTACGAGCAGTACTTC. Residues: CASSDGDRGSYEQYF. V usage is TRBV9 and J usage is TRBJ2-7; 10 bases line up with TRBD1. Germline assignment: CDR1 SGDLS and CDR2 YYNGEE. The CDR3 covers 15 residues. Unmatched junction bases numbered 6, after V lost 3 bases and J lost 3 bases.

The V gene is TRBV2, the J gene TRBJ1-6; D is unresolved. V was cut by 5 bases and J by 9 bases, with 11 bases left in between. CDR1 SNHLY and CDR2 FYNNEI come from the germline V gene. The CDR3 extends over 13 amino acids. The CDR3 sequence: CASSRVLGSPLHF. The CDR3 DNA sequence: TGTGCCAGCAGTAGAGTTCTTGGTTCACCCCTCCACTTT.